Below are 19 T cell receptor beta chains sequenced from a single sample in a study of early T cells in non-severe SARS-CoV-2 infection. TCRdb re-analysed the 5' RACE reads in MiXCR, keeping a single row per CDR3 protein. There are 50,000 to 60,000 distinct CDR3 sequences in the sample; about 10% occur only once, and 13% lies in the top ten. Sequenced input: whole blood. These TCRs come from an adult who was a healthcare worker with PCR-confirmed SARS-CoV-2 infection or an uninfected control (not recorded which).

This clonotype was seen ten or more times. The CDR3 loop reads CASSQGPAQPQHF. The CDR3 DNA sequence: TGCGCCAGCAGCCAAGGCCCAGCACAGCCCCAGCATTTT. The chain carries TRBV4-1 and TRBJ1-5; D is uncertain. Germline-derived CDR1 and CDR2 are MGHRA and YSYEKL. The V and J ends lost 1 base and 7 bases respectively, with 8 bases between them. This CDR3 region has 13 residues.

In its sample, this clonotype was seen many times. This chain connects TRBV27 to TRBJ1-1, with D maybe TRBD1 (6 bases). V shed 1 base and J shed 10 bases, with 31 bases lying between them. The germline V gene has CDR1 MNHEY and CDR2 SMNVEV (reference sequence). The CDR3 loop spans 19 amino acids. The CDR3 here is CASSLLSLPALHPRGGAFF. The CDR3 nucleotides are TGTGCCAGCAGTTTATTGTCCCTGCCCGCCCTACACCCCAGAGGGGGAGCTTTCTTT.

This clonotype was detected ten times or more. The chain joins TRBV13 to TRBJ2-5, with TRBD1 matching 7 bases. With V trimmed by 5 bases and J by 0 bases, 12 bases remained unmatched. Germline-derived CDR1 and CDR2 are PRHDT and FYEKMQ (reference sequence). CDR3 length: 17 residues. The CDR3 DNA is TGTGCCAGCAGCCCCCGACCGGGACAGAGGGACCAAGAGACCCAGTACTTC. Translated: CASSPRPGQRDQETQYF.

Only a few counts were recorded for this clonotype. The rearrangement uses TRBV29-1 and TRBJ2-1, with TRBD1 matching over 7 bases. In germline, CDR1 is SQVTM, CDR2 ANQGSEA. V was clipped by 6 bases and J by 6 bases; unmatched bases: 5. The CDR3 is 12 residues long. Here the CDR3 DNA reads TGCAGCGTCCGACAGGGCCCCAATGAGCAGTTCTTC. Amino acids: CSVRQGPNEQFF.

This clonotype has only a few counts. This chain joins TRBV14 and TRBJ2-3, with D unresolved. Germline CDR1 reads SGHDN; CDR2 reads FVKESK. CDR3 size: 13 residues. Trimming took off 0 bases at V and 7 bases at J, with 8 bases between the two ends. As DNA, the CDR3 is TGTGCCAGCAGCCAAGACAGACTGTATACGCAGTATTTT. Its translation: CASSQDRLYTQYF.

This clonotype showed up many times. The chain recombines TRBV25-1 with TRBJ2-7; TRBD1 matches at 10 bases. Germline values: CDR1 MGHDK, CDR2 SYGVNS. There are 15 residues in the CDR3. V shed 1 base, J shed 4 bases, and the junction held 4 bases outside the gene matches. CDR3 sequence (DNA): TGTGCCAGCAGTGAATCGACAGGGGGCCGGTACGAGCAGTACTTC. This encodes CASSESTGGRYEQYF.

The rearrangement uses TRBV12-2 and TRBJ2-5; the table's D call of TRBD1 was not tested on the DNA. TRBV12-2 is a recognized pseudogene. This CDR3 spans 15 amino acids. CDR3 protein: CASRRRTGQGETQYF. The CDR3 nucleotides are TGTGCAAGTCGCCGTAGGACAGGGCAGGGAGAGACCCAGTACTTC.

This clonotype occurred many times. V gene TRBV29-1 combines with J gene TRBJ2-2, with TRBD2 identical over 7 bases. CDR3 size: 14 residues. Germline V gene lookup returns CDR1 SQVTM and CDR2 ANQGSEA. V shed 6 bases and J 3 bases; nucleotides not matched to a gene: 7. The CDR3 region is CSVPGGKYTGELFF. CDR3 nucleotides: TGCAGCGTCCCCGGGGGGAAGTACACCGGGGAGCTGTTTTTT.

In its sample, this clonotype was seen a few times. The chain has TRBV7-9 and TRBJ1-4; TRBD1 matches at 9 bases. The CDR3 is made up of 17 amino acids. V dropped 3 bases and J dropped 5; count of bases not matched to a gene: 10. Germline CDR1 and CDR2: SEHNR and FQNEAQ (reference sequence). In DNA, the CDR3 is TGTGCCAGCAGCTTCCGCCCGCTAGGGACAGGGAATGAAAAACTGTTTTTT. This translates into CASSFRPLGTGNEKLFF.

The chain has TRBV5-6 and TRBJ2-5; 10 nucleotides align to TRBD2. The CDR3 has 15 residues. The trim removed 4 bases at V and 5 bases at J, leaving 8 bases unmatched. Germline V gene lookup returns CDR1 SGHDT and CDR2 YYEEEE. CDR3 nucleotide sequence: TGTGCCAGCAGCCCGGGACTAGCGATCATGGAGACCCAGTACTTC. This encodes CASSPGLAIMETQYF.

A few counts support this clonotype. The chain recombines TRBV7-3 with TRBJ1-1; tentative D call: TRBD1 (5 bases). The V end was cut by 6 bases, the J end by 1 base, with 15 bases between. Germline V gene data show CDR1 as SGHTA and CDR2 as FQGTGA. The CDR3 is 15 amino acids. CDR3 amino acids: CASRENPGQNTEAFF. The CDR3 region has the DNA TGTGCCAGCAGGGAAAACCCAGGGCAGAACACTGAAGCTTTCTTT.

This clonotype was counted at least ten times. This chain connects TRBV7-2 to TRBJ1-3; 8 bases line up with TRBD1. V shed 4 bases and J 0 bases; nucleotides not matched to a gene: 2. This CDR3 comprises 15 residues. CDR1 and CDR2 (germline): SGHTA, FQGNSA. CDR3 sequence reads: CASSWDRPSGNTIYF. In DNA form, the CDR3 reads TGTGCCAGCAGCTGGGACAGGCCCTCTGGAAACACCATATATTTT.

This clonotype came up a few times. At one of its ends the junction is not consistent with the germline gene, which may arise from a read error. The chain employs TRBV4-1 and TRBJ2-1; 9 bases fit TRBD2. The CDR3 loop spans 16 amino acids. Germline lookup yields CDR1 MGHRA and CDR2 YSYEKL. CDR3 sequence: CTSSHIAGEVYNEQFF. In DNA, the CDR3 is TGCACCAGCAGCCACATAGCGGGAGAGGTCTACAATGAGCAGTTCTTC.

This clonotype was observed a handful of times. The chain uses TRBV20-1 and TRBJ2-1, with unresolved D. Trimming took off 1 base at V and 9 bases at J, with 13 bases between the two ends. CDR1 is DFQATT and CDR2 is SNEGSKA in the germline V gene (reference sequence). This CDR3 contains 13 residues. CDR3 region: CSARVFLASEQFF. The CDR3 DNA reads TGCAGTGCTAGAGTCTTTTTAGCCTCTGAGCAGTTCTTC.

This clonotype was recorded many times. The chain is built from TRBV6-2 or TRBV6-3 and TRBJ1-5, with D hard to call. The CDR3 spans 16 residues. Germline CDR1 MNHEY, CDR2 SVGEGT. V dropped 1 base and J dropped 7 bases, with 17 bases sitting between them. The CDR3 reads CASSYFGGTGSQPQHF. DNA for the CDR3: TGTGCCAGCAGTTACTTCGGTGGCACGGGGTCCCAGCCCCAGCATTTT.

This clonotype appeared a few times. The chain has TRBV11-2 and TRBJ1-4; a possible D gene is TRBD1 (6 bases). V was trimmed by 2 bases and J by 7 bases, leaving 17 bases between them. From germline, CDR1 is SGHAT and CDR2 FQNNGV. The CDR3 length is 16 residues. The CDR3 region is CASSLMVAGVGEKLFF. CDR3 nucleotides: TGTGCCAGCAGCTTAATGGTGGCAGGGGTCGGTGAAAAACTGTTTTTT. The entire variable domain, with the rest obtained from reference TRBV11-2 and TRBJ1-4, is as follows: EAGVAQSPRYKIIEKRQSVAFWCNPISGHATLYWYQQILGQGPKLLIQFQNNGVVDDSQLPKDRFSAERLKGVDSTLKIQPAKLEDSAVYLCASSLMVAGVGEKLFFGSGTQLSVL.

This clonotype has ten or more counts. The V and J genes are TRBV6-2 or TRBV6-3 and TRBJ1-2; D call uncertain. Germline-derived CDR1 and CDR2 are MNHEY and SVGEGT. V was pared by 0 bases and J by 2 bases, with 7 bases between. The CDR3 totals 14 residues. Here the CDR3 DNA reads TGTGCCAGCAGTTACTCGGGCAGAAACTATGGCTACACCTTC. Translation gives CASSYSGRNYGYTF.

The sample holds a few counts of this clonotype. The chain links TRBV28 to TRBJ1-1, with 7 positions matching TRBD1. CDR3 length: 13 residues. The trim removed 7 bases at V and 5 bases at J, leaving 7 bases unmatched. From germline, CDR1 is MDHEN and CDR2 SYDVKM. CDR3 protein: CASTETGRTEAFF. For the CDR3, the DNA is TGTGCCAGCACGGAGACAGGGCGGACTGAAGCTTTCTTT.

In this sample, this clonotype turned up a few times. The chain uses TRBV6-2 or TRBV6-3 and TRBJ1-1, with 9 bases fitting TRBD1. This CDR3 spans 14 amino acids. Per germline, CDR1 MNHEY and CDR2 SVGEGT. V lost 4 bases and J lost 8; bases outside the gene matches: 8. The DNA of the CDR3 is TGTGCCAGCAGTTCCCCGGGACAGGGTGCAGAAGCTTTCTTT. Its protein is CASSSPGQGAEAFF.